Sequencing of this TCR beta chain was carried out in a study of regulatory T cells in long-lasting Graves disease. Regarding the study as a whole: Persistent disease favored TRBV28, TRBJ1-2 and TRBJ2-5.

This clonotype was seen many times. Its antigen is as yet unknown. Trimming at V came to 4 bases and at J to 2 bases, leaving 5 bases not matched to a gene. Germline CDR1 and CDR2: LNHNV and YYDKDF (reference sequence). The CDR3 sequence is 14 residues long. Documented time point: persistent/refractory GD, antithyroid drugs over 5 years with positive TRAb. The TCR library used RNA extracted from PBMCs. Construction of the TCR beta libraries employed iRepertoire HTBI primers in conjunction with Arm-PCR of CDR3 regions. In TCRdb, the multiplex PCR reads were re-called with MiXCR into one record per CDR3 protein. The sample includes hundreds of thousands of distinct CDR3 sequences, roughly a fifth of them seen just once.

The J gene is TRBJ2-7, the V gene TRBV15, with 7 bases identical to TRBD2. The starting material was peripheral blood mononuclear cells (PBMCs), obtained when the disease was refractory, from a patient treated with antithyroid drugs. The sequence derives from a female donor with Graves disease. The chain's CDR3 is CATSIAGATYEQYF. Here the CDR3 DNA reads TGTGCCACCAGCATTGCGGGAGCCACCTACGAGCAGTACTTC. Drawing the rest from reference TRBV15 and TRBJ2-7, the complete variable domain is DAMVIQNPRYQVTQFGKPVTLSCSQTLNHNVMYWYQQKSSQAPKLLFHYYDKDFNNEADTPDNFQSRRPNTSFCFLDIRSPGLGDTAMYLCATSIAGATYEQYFGPGTRLTVT.